Each of the 5 T cell receptor beta chains below was sequenced from the same sample in a study of cytomegalovirus exposure and HLA in healthy donors. PCR primers comprised 60 Vbeta and 13 Jbeta primers. Assay used: immunoSEQ multiplex PCR; TCRdb lists only in-frame clones, some missing. The table includes about 200,000 clones, roughly 87% detected once. The sequencing input was PBMCs. These TCRs come from a boy between 2 and 15 years old in good health and CMV-seronegative.

This clone came up a few times. This rearrangement joins TRBV19 to TRBJ1-4; no firm D call. The CDR3 is made up of 13 amino acids. V dropped 7 bases and J dropped 0 bases, with 6 bases sitting between them. The germline V gene encodes CDR1 LNHDA and CDR2 SQIVND (reference sequence). CDR3 loop: CASIAATNEKLFF. CDR3 nucleotides: TGTGCCAGTATAGCAGCAACTAATGAAAAACTGTTTTTT.

V usage is TRBV28 and J usage is TRBJ1-3, with D maybe TRBD1 (6 bases). CDR1 and CDR2 from the germline V gene are MDHEN and SYDVKM. The CDR3 consists of 16 residues. V gave up 5 bases and J gave up 1 base, with 15 bases separating them. The CDR3 bases are TGTGCCAGCAGTACACCGGGACACCAGTCTGGAAACACCATATATTTT. Its translation: CASSTPGHQSGNTIYF.

V usage is TRBV19 and J usage is TRBJ2-4, with D possibly being TRBD1 (5 bases). The V end lost 1 base, the J end lost 0 bases, and 10 bases lay between the germline ends. Germline V gene data show CDR1 as LNHDA and CDR2 as SQIVND (reference sequence). This CDR3 comprises 16 residues. The CDR3 DNA reads as TGTGCCAGTAGTATAGGGGGTACAGGAGCCAAAAACATTCAGTACTTC. The encoded protein is CASSIGGTGAKNIQYF. The whole variable domain, remainder taken from reference TRBV19 and TRBJ2-4, is DGGITQSPKYLFRKEGQNVTLSCEQNLNHDAMYWYRQDPGQGLRLIYYSQIVNDFQKGDIAEGYSVSREKKESFPLTVTSAQKNPTAFYLCASSIGGTGAKNIQYFGAGTRLSVL.

This clone was seen once. The chain combines TRBV19 with TRBJ2-1, with 8 nucleotides matching TRBD1. Looked up from germline, CDR1 is LNHDA and CDR2 is SQIVND (reference sequence). The junction had 3 bases not matched to a gene; V was cut back by 5 bases and J by 0 bases. The CDR3 is made up of 15 amino acids. CDR3 nucleotide sequence: TGTGCCAGTAGTTGGGACAGGAGCTCCTACAATGAGCAGTTCTTC. Translation: CASSWDRSSYNEQFF.

V is TRBV5-4 and J is TRBJ2-7, with D uncertain. The CDR3 consists of 14 residues. Germline V gene sequence: CDR1 SGHNT, CDR2 YYREEE (reference sequence). Trimming left V 5 bases short and J 5 bases short, with 17 bases between. CDR3 bases: TGTGCCAGCAGTCCACGCGTAAACGGTGACGAGCAGTACTTC. It specifies CASSPRVNGDEQYF.